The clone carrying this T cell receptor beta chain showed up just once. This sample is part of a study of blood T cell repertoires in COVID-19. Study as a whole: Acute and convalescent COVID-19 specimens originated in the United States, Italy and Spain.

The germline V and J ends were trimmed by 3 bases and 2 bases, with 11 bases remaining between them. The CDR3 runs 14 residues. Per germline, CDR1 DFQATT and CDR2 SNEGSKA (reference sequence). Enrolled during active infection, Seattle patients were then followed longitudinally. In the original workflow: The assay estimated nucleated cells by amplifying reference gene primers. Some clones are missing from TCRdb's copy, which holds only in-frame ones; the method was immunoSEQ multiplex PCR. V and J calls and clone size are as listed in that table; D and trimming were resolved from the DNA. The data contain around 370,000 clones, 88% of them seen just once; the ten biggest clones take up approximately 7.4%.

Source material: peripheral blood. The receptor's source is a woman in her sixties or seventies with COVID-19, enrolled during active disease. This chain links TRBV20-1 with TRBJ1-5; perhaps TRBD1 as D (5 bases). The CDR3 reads CSASWGLGNQPQHF. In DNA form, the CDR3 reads TGCAGTGCTAGTTGGGGACTGGGCAATCAGCCCCAGCATTTT.